This record looks at one T cell receptor beta chain sequence and its context. The antigen remains undetermined. Assay used: immunoSEQ multiplex PCR; TCRdb lists only in-frame clones, some missing. The data show about 1 million clones, about 75% seen once. This CDR3 spans 14 amino acids. V shed 2 bases and J shed 9 bases, with 12 bases lying between them. Per the germline V gene, CDR1 is SGHDT and CDR2 is YYEEEE. These data belong to a study of shared clonotypes between healthy human individuals. Study-wide background: Plates per donor: three CD4 naive, three CD4 memory, two CD8 naive, one CD8 memory. Whole-study results and caveats: A small donor pool kept down the genetic and exposure-history diversity that was represented. It was only blood that was sampled, and tissue repertoires likely differ.

The source material was memory CD4+ T cells sorted from blood. Regarding subset: CD45RA-negative fraction. This TCR came from a man younger than 35 in good health. The chain couples TRBV5-6 to TRBJ1-6; tentatively, D is TRBD1 (6 bases). This CDR3 reads CASSLKEGGSPLHF. CDR3 bases: TGTGCCAGCAGCTTAAAAGAGGGGGGTTCACCCCTCCACTTT.